The 5 T cell receptor beta chains below were found in one sample sequenced in a study of blood T cell repertoires in COVID-19. Some clones are missing from TCRdb's copy, which holds only in-frame ones; the method was immunoSEQ multiplex PCR. The sample lists around 250,000 clones; around 90% were seen once. Specimen: peripheral blood. These receptors came from a human donor in a cohort sampled during active COVID-19.

There are a few counts of this clone. The chain links TRBV27 to TRBJ2-7, with D unclear. Germline values: CDR1 MNHEY, CDR2 SMNVEV (reference sequence). The V gene lost 4 bases and the J gene lost 0 bases, with 7 bases spanning the gap. The CDR3 contains 13 residues. The CDR3 DNA reads as TGTGCCAGCAGTTCAACATTCTCCTACGAGCAGTACTTC. Encoded protein: CASSSTFSYEQYF.

The genes are TRBV12-3 or TRBV12-4 and TRBJ1-2, with D maybe TRBD1 (6 bases). V shed 5 bases and J shed 7 bases, with 11 bases lying between them. The CDR3 has 12 residues. CDR3 residues: CASSQTGSGYTF. CDR3 coding DNA: TGTGCCAGCAGTCAAACAGGGAGTGGCTACACCTTC.

The rearrangement links TRBV6-5 to TRBJ1-6; D gene ambiguous. The length of the CDR3 is 14 residues. Trimming left V 11 bases short and J 8 bases short, with 19 bases between. Germline V lookup: CDR1 MNHEY, CDR2 SVGAGI. This CDR3 reads CACKGLLGDSPLHF. For the CDR3, the DNA is TGTGCCTGCAAAGGTCTCCTCGGGGATTCACCCCTCCACTTT.

This clone came up once. The genes are TRBV18 and TRBJ2-1; D call uncertain. Germline assignment: CDR1 KGHSH and CDR2 LQKENI. The germline V and J ends were trimmed by 2 bases and 5 bases, with 7 bases remaining between them. The CDR3 is 13 residues long. CDR3 nucleotide sequence: TGTGCCAGCTCACCAATTAGTAACAATGAGCAGTTCTTC. As protein: CASSPISNNEQFF.

This clone was picked up one time. The chain uses TRBV4-1 and TRBJ1-5; D perhaps matches TRBD1 (6 bases). In germline, CDR1 is MGHRA, CDR2 YSYEKL. V lost 1 base, J lost 4 bases, and 17 bases lay in between. The CDR3 contains 17 residues. This chain's CDR3 is CASSQGRQGPRNQPQHF. CDR3 DNA: TGCGCCAGCAGCCAAGGTCGGCAGGGGCCTCGAAATCAGCCCCAGCATTTT.